This T cell receptor (beta chain) comes out of a study of T cell responses to AZD1222 COVID-19 vaccine. Germline V gene data show CDR1 as SGHNT and CDR2 as YYREEE (reference sequence). The V and J ends lost 0 bases and 9 bases respectively, with 18 bases between them. This CDR3 has 15 residues. Study-level points and caveats: The study reported that nearly half of spike-specific TCRs target unmutated variant regions. AZD1222 recipients seropositive at baseline numbered only five to seven. Clonal diversity was possibly underestimated; the donors were predominantly white British and more often female. Spike regions recognized by vaccine-associated CD4 TCRs spanned the protein, led by 160-218 and 743-854.

Repertoires were generated with immunoSEQ multiplex PCR, while TCRdb's copy carries only in-frame clones and drops some. The sample comprises over 85,000 clones, more than 85% of which are singletons, and 5% rests with the top ten. A word on this clone: As yet, its antigen is unknown.

This sequence joins TRBV5-4 and TRBJ1-1; D is perhaps TRBD1 (6 bases). The receptor's source is an adult in good health. The sample in question was peripheral blood, obtained on day 0 of AZD1222 vaccination. Here the CDR3 reads CASSLDSGTSYKAFF. In DNA form, the CDR3 reads TGTGCCAGCAGCTTGGATTCGGGGACAAGCTACAAAGCTTTCTTT.